These 22 T cell receptor beta chains originate from one sample sequenced in a study of T cell repertoires in cytomegalovirus infection (dated by TCRdb to between 2018 and 2021). Sequenced on an Illumina HiSeq 1500. TCRdb reprocessed the public reads (quality trimming at Q25 with fastp, clone calling with MiXCR) and kept in-frame beta chains. Under each unique CDR3 protein, matching rows form one entry showing the most common genes and DNA. This sample has roughly 640,000 distinct CDR3 sequences in its table, and approximately 25% of those were observed once. The top ten clones comprise approximately 8% of the sample. The sample taken for sequencing was CD8+ T cells from PBMCs. Every receptor here comes from a human donor in good health (CMV status not recorded). Some clones in this sample may be carry-over from other donors' samples.

The V call is TRBV2, the J call TRBJ2-5; D is unresolved. CDR1 is SNHLY and CDR2 is FYNNEI in the germline V gene. CDR3 length: 15 amino acids. Trimming took off 1 base at V and 2 bases at J, with 11 bases between the two ends. In DNA form, the CDR3 reads TGTGCCAGCAGTGAAGGGAGTAGCAAGCAAGAGACCCAGTACTTC. It translates to CASSEGSSKQETQYF. Combining the CDR3 with reference TRBV2 and TRBJ2-5 gives the whole variable domain EPEVTQTPSHQVTQMGQEVILRCVPISNHLYFYWYRQILGQKVEFLVSFYNNEISEKSEIFDDQFSVERPDGSNFTLKIRSTKLEDSAMYFCASSEGSSKQETQYFGPGTRLLVL.

This clonotype was counted between two and nine times. This chain links TRBV29-1 with TRBJ1-5, with D perhaps matching TRBD1 (5 bases). Trimming stripped 5 bases from V and 1 base from J, with 12 bases between. Germline CDR1 reads SQVTM; CDR2 reads ANQGSEA. The CDR3 has 14 amino acids. CDR3 residues: CSVSGGGSNQPQHF. In nucleotides, the CDR3 is TGCAGCGTTTCTGGGGGAGGGAGCAATCAGCCCCAGCATTTT. The full variable domain, its missing parts supplied by reference TRBV29-1 and TRBJ1-5, is SAVISQKPSRDICQRGTSLTIQCQVDSQVTMMFWYRQQPGQSLTLIATANQGSEATYESGFVIDKFPISRPNLTFSTLTVSNMSPEDSSIYLCSVSGGGSNQPQHFGDGTRLSIL.

The V gene is TRBV7-6, the J gene TRBJ1-5; weak D call: TRBD1 (6 bases). The CDR3 has 15 amino acids. V lost 1 base and J lost 3, with 10 bases in between. Germline V gene lookup returns CDR1 SGHVS and CDR2 FNYEAQ. The CDR3 region has the DNA TGTGCCAGCAGCTTAGGAGACAGGTACAATCAGCCCCAGCATTTT. Protein sequence: CASSLGDRYNQPQHF.

This clonotype was detected a few times. This chain joins TRBV7-8 and TRBJ2-1, with TRBD2 matching over 9 bases. Germline V gives CDR1 SGHVS, CDR2 FQNEAQ. CDR3 length equals 15 residues. The junction had 4 bases not matched to a gene; V was cut back by 5 bases and J by 2 bases. For the CDR3, the DNA is TGTGCCAGCAGCCCTGCGGGGGGGGCCTACAATGAGCAGTTCTTC. It translates to CASSPAGGAYNEQFF.

This clonotype has more than one count but fewer than ten. The gene calls are TRBV2 and TRBJ2-1; TRBD1 matches at 9 bases. The CDR3 runs to 15 residues. With V trimmed by 5 bases and J by 4 bases, 6 bases remained unmatched. Germline CDR1 SNHLY, CDR2 FYNNEI. The CDR3 DNA is TGTGCCAGCAGTATGGACAGGGGAGGTTACAATGAGCAGTTCTTC. Translated, it gives CASSMDRGGYNEQFF.

The sample holds many counts of this clonotype. V and J are TRBV20-1 and TRBJ1-1; no firm D call. V lost 5 bases and J 0 bases, leaving 13 bases between the germline ends. The CDR3 runs 14 residues. Germline lookup yields CDR1 DFQATT and CDR2 SNEGSKA (reference sequence). The DNA of the CDR3 is TGCAGTGCTCACCTCCTTGGCATGAACACTGAAGCTTTCTTT. Translating it yields CSAHLLGMNTEAFF.

The table lists this clonotype with a few counts. V gene TRBV29-1 combines with J gene TRBJ2-3; 11 bases are shared with TRBD2. The CDR3 runs to 14 residues. The junction had 0 bases not matched to a gene; V was cut back by 4 bases and J by 0 bases. Germline CDR1 reads SQVTM; CDR2 reads ANQGSEA. CDR3 DNA sequence: TGCAGCGTTGTAGCGGGGGGGAGCACAGATACGCAGTATTTT. It translates to CSVVAGGSTDTQYF.

This clonotype showed up many times. V and J are TRBV27 and TRBJ1-1; TRBD1 is a possible D gene (5 bases). The CDR3 is made up of 14 amino acids. Germline CDR1 and CDR2: MNHEY and SMNVEV (reference sequence). Trimming removed 5 bases from V and 1 base from J, with 11 bases in between. CDR3: CASSPGTENTEAFF. As DNA, the CDR3 is TGTGCCAGCAGTCCCGGGACGGAGAACACTGAAGCTTTCTTT.

The rearrangement links TRBV7-9 to TRBJ2-1; 9 bases line up with TRBD2. CDR1 is SEHNR, CDR2 FQNEAQ, per germline (reference sequence). The CDR3 sequence is 15 residues long. V lost 1 base, J lost 6 bases, and 4 bases stayed unmatched. The CDR3 loop is CASSLDSGGLNEQFF. CDR3 sequence (DNA): TGTGCCAGCAGCTTAGATAGCGGGGGCCTCAATGAGCAGTTCTTC. The full variable domain, rest sourced from reference TRBV7-9 and TRBJ2-1, is DTGVSQNPRHKITKRGQNVTFRCDPISEHNRLYWYRQTLGQGPEFLTYFQNEAQLEKSRLLSDRFSAERPKGSFSTLEIQRTEQGDSAMYLCASSLDSGGLNEQFFGPGTRLTVL.

The V gene is TRBV28, the J gene TRBJ1-1; perhaps TRBD1 as D (5 bases). The CDR3 extends over 14 amino acids. V dropped 1 base and J dropped 7 bases, with 13 bases sitting between them. Per germline, CDR1 MDHEN and CDR2 SYDVKM. The chain's CDR3 is CASSLSQEGSEAFF. In nucleotides, the CDR3 is TGTGCCAGCAGTTTATCACAGGAAGGCAGTGAAGCTTTCTTT.

The chain employs TRBV12-5 and TRBJ1-2; no clear D. This CDR3 is 15 amino acids long. Per the germline V gene, CDR1 is LGHNT and CDR2 is FRNRAP. Trimming left V 2 bases short and J 4 bases short, with 14 bases between. The CDR3 here is CASGLKHPSGYGYTF. CDR3 in DNA: TGTGCTAGTGGTTTGAAGCACCCCTCGGGCTATGGCTACACCTTC.

J is TRBJ2-7 and V is TRBV12-3 or TRBV12-4; 10 bases agree with TRBD1. Trimming removed 6 bases from V and 0 bases from J; junction bases left unmatched: 11. The CDR3 runs 17 residues. Here the CDR3 reads CASSFDTGQGDSYEQYF. The DNA for the CDR3 is TGTGCCAGCAGCTTCGACACCGGACAGGGGGACTCCTACGAGCAGTACTTC.

The CDR3 nucleotides are TGTGCCAGCAGTCTTGAGGTCGGAGCAGAGACCCAGTACTTC. Its protein product is CASSLEVGAETQYF. The V call is TRBV12-3 or TRBV12-4, the J call TRBJ2-5; D is undetermined. V lost 5 bases and J lost 4, with 14 bases in between. The CDR3 runs 14 residues.

This clonotype was counted ten times or more. The genes are TRBV7-9 and TRBJ1-2; D may be TRBD1 (6 bases). V dropped 3 bases and J dropped 5 bases, with 22 bases sitting between them. The CDR3 has 17 amino acids. CDR1 and CDR2 from the germline V gene are SEHNR and FQNEAQ (reference sequence). The CDR3 DNA is TGTGCCAGCAGCTTCGATCGGCCGGGGGGCAGGTTTTATGGCTACACCTTC. Amino acid sequence: CASSFDRPGGRFYGYTF.

In its sample, this clonotype was seen many times. The V gene is TRBV29-1, the J gene TRBJ1-1, with 9 bases aligning to TRBD1. Germline V CDR1 and CDR2: SQVTM, ANQGSEA. This CDR3 has 15 amino acids. V gave up 1 base and J gave up 1 base; unmatched junction bases: 4. The CDR3 protein is CSVEGQGEKNTEAFF. The CDR3 DNA sequence: TGCAGCGTTGAAGGACAGGGGGAGAAGAACACTGAAGCTTTCTTT.

This clonotype was counted between two and nine times. V is TRBV6-5 and J is TRBJ2-1; 8 bases agree with TRBD2. Unmatched junction bases numbered 13, after V lost 0 bases and J lost 9 bases. Germline CDR1 MNHEY, CDR2 SVGAGI. CDR3 length equals 17 residues. CDR3 loop: CASSYSASGPGGGEQFF. CDR3 in DNA: TGTGCCAGCAGTTACTCCGCTTCGGGCCCGGGAGGGGGTGAGCAGTTCTTC.

This chain uses TRBV7-9 with TRBJ1-6, with no clear D. CDR3 size: 11 residues. CDR1 SEHNR and CDR2 FQNEAQ come from the germline V gene (reference sequence). With 3 bases removed from V and 11 bases from J, the gap between germline ends came to 5 bases. For the CDR3, the DNA is TGTGCCAGCAGCTTCGGGGCACCCCTCCACTTT. Amino acids: CASSFGAPLHF.

V is TRBV5-1 and J is TRBJ2-7; 10 nucleotides align to TRBD1. Germline lookup yields CDR1 SGHRS and CDR2 YFSETQ. With 5 bases clipped from V and 3 bases from J, the junction kept 14 bases outside the gene matches. The CDR3 loop spans 17 amino acids. The CDR3 DNA is TGCGCCAGCAGTTACCGGGACAGGGGCGGCCTCTTCTACGAGCAGTACTTC. Translating it yields CASSYRDRGGLFYEQYF.

This clonotype was observed a handful of times. The V call is TRBV5-6, the J call TRBJ2-7; 9 positions agree with TRBD1. With 3 bases clipped from V and 2 bases from J, the junction kept 6 bases outside the gene matches. In germline, CDR1 is SGHDT, CDR2 YYEEEE. This CDR3 region has 15 residues. This CDR3 is CASSSRDRVPYEQYF. The CDR3 DNA reads TGTGCCAGCAGCTCCCGGGACAGGGTCCCCTACGAGCAGTACTTC. Variable domain in full (rest from reference TRBV5-6 and TRBJ2-7): DAGVTQSPTHLIKTRGQQVTLRCSPKSGHDTVSWYQQALGQGPQFIFQYYEEEERQRGNFPDRFSGHQFPNYSSELNVNALLLGDSALYLCASSSRDRVPYEQYFGPGTRLTVT.

The chain is built from TRBV29-1 and TRBJ1-4; no clear D. The length of the CDR3 is 13 residues. V lost 7 bases and J lost 4, with 13 bases in between. Germline CDR1 reads SQVTM; CDR2 reads ANQGSEA. Here the CDR3 reads CSAVVGINEKLFF. In DNA, the CDR3 is TGCAGCGCCGTCGTAGGAATTAATGAAAAACTGTTTTTT.

The chain couples TRBV27 to TRBJ2-3; 9 positions match TRBD1. Germline loops: CDR1 MNHEY, CDR2 SMNVEV (reference sequence). The V and J ends lost 5 bases and 4 bases, in that order; junction bases with no gene match: 7. CDR3 length: 15 residues. The CDR3 loop reads CASSRRDRVADTQYF. The CDR3 bases are TGTGCCAGCAGTCGACGGGACAGGGTCGCAGATACGCAGTATTTT.

This clonotype was seen at least ten times. V gene TRBV27 combines with J gene TRBJ2-3; tentatively, D is TRBD1 or TRBD2 (5 bases each). The V and J ends lost 7 bases and 1 base respectively, with 15 bases between them. This CDR3 is built from 15 residues. Looked up from germline, CDR1 is MNHEY and CDR2 is SMNVEV (reference sequence). CDR3 protein: CASTSGTYGTDTQYF. CDR3 nucleotides: TGTGCCAGCACCTCAGGGACGTATGGCACAGATACGCAGTATTTT.